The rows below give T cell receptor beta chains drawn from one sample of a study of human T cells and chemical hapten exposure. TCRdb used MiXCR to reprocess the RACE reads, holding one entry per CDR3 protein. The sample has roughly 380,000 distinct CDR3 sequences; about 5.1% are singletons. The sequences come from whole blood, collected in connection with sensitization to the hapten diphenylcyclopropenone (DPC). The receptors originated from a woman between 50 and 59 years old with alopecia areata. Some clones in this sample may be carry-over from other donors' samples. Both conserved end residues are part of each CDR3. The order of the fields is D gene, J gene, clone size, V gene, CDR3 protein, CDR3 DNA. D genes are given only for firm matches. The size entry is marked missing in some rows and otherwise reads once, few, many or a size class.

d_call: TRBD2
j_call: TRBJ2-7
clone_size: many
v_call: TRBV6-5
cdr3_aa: CASSPLGGSYEQYF
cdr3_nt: TGTGCCAGCAGTCCCCTGGGGGGGTCCTACGAGCAGTACTTC

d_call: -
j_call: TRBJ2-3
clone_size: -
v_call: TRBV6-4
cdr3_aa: CASSPKTPLGTDTQYF
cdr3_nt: TGTGCCAGCAGTCCTAAGACCCCTCTCGGCACAGATACGCAGTATTTT

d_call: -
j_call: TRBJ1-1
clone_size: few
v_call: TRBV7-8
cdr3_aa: CASSLERYGDRLMNTEAFF
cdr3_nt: TGTGCCAGCAGCTTAGAAAGGTACGGGGACCGTTTAATGAACACTGAAGCTTTCTTT

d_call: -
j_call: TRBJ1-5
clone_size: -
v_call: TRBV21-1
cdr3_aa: CAAWADPQHF
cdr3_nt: TGTGCCGCCTGGGCAGATCCCCAGCATTTT

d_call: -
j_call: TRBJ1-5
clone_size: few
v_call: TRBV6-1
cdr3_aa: CASSQTISNQPQHF
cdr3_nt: TGTGCCAGCAGTCAGACTATTAGCAATCAGCCCCAGCATTTT

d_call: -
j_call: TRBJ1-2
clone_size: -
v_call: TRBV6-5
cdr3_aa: CASRVPGLAYGYTF
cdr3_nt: TGTGCCAGCAGAGTACCGGGACTTGCGTATGGCTACACCTTC

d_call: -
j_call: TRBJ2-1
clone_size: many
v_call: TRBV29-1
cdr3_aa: CSVSGRRGQAGEQFF
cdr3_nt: TGCAGCGTCTCAGGTCGTCGCGGTCAGGCGGGGGAGCAGTTCTTC

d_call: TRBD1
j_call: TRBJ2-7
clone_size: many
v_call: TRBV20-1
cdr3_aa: CSANPGQGSSYEQYF
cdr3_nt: TGCAGTGCTAACCCAGGACAGGGAAGCTCCTACGAGCAGTACTTC

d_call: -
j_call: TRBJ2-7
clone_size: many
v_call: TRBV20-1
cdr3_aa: CSARVGSRYEQYF
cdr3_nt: TGCAGTGCTAGAGTCGGCAGCAGGTACGAGCAGTACTTC

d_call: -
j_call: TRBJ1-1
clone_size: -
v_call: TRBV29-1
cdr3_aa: CSGGGTGGTEAFF
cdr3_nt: TGCAGCGGAGGGGGGACTGGGGGCACTGAAGCTTTCTTT

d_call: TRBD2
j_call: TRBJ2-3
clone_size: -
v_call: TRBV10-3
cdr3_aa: CAISGGLAGSADTQYF
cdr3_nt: TGTGCCATCAGTGGTGGACTAGCGGGAAGCGCAGATACGCAGTATTTT

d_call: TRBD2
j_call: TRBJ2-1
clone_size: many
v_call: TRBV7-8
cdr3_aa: CATPPTTTSWDEQFF
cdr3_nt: TGTGCCACCCCGCCGACTACGACTAGCTGGGATGAGCAGTTCTTC

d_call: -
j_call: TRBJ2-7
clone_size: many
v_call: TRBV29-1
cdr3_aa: CSAVGAGSSYEQYF
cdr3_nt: TGCAGCGCGGTCGGGGCAGGTAGCTCCTACGAGCAGTACTTC

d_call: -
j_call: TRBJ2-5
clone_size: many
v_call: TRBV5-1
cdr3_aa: CASSLTDSEETQYF
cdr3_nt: TGCGCCAGCAGCTTGACGGACTCCGAAGAGACCCAGTACTTC

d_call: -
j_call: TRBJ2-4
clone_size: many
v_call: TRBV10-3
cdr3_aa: CAISQGTGAKNIQYF
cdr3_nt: TGTGCCATCAGTCAGGGTACAGGAGCCAAAAACATTCAGTACTTC

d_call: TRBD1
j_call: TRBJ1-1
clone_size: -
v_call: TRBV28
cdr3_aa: CASSSGTGVIGTEAFF
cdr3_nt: TGTGCCAGCAGCTCCGGGACAGGGGTAATCGGGACTGAAGCTTTCTTT

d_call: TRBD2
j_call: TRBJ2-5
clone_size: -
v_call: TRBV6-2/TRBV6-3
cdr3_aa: CASTQGLAGVETQYF
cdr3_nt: TGTGCCAGCACCCAGGGACTAGCGGGAGTAGAGACCCAGTACTTC

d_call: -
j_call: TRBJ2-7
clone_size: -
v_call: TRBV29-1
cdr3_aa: CSAARDSYEQYF
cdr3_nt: TGCAGCGCCGCACGAGACTCCTACGAGCAGTACTTC

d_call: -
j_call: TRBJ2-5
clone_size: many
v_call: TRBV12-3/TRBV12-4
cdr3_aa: CASSLAVGVETQYF
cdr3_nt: TGTGCCAGCAGTTTAGCGGTGGGGGTGGAGACCCAGTACTTC

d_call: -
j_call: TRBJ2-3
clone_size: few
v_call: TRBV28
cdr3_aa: CASSLLGLDTQYF
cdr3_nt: TGTGCCAGCAGTTTATTAGGGCTAGATACGCAGTATTTT

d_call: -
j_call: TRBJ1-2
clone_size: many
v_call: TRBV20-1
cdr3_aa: CSAWSGTEITNYGYTF
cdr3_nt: TGCAGTGCTTGGTCCGGGACTGAGATTACTAACTATGGCTACACCTTC

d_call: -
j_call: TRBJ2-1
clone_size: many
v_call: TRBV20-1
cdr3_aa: CSAQPGLRTYNEQFF
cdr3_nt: TGCAGTGCGCAACCAGGGTTACGGACCTACAATGAGCAGTTCTTC

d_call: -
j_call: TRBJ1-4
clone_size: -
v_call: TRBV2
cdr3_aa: CASSVPGEKLFF
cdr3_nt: TGTGCCAGCAGTGTGCCGGGAGAAAAACTGTTTTTT

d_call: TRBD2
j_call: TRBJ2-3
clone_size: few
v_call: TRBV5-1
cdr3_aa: CASSLVPGLADTSTDTQYF
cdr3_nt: TGCGCCAGCAGCTTGGTTCCGGGACTAGCGGACACTAGCACAGATACGCAGTATTTT

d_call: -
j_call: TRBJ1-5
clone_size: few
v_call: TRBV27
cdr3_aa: CASSLSQGSPQHF
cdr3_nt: TGTGCCAGCAGTTTATCCCAGGGATCTCCCCAGCATTTT

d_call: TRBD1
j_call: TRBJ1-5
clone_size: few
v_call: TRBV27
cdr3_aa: CASSSSGGLEPQHF
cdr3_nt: TGTGCCAGCAGTTCCTCAGGGGGCCTGGAGCCCCAGCATTTT

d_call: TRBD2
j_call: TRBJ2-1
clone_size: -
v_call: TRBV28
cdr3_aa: CASGVLGRAGNEQFF
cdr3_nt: TGTGCCAGCGGGGTACTCGGGAGGGCCGGCAATGAGCAGTTCTTC

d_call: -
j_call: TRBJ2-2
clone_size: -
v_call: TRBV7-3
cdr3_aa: CASSIPGLTGELFF
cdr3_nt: TGTGCCAGCTCTATTCCGGGACTCACCGGGGAGCTGTTTTTT

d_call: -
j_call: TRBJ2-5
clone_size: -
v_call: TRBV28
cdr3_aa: CASRQPSIIETQYF
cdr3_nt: TGTGCCAGCCGACAGCCTAGCATTATAGAGACCCAGTACTTC

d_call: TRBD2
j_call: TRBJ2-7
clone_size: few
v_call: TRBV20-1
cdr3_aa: CSARDPKSGAGGEQYF
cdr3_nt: TGCAGTGCTAGAGATCCCAAGTCCGGGGCCGGGGGGGAGCAGTACTTC

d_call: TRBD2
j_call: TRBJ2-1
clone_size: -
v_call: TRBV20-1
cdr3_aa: CSAMAGGLGEQFF
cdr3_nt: TGCAGTGCTATGGCGGGGGGGCTGGGTGAGCAGTTCTTC

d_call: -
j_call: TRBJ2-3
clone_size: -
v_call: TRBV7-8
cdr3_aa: CASSPGIASTDTQYF
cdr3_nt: TGTGCCAGCAGTCCAGGCATAGCTAGCACAGATACGCAGTATTTT

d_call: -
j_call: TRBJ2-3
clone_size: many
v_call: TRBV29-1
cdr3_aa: CSVEDPLVEISDTQYF
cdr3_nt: TGCAGCGTTGAAGATCCACTGGTCGAAATTTCGGATACGCAGTATTTT

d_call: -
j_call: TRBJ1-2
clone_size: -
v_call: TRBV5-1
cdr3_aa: CASSPEEGGYGYTF
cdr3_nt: TGCGCCAGCAGCCCGGAAGAGGGCGGCTATGGCTACACCTTC

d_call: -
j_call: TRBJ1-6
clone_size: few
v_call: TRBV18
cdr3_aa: CASSPGAGTFSPLHF
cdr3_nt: TGTGCCAGCTCACCAGGGGCAGGGACGTTTTCACCCCTCCACTTT

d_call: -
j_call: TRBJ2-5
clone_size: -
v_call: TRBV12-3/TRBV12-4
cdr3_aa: CASSLSADQETQYF
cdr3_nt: TGTGCCAGCAGTTTATCAGCGGATCAAGAGACCCAGTACTTC

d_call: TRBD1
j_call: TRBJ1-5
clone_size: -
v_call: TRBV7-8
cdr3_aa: CASSSGGPGGNQPQHF
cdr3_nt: TGTGCCAGCAGCTCAGGGGGGCCAGGAGGCAATCAGCCCCAGCATTTT

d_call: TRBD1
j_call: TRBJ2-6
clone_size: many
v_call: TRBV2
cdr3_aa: CASSDTAGGNVLTF
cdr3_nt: TGTGCCAGCAGTGACACGGCAGGGGGCAACGTCCTGACTTTC

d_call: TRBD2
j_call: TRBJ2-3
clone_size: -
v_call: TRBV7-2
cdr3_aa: CASSPRTSGGGVDTQYF
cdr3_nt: TGTGCCAGCAGCCCCAGGACTAGCGGAGGTGGGGTGGATACGCAGTATTTT

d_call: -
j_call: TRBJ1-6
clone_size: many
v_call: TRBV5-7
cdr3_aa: CASSSPRDIHSPLHF
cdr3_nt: TGTGCCAGCAGCTCGCCCCGGGACATCCATTCACCCCTCCACTTT

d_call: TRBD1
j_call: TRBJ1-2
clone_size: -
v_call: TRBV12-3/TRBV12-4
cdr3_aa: CASSPTGGRYGYTF
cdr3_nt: TGTGCCAGCAGTCCGACAGGGGGCCGGTATGGCTACACCTTC